The 29 T cell receptor beta chains in this list originate from one sample, sequenced in a study of blood T cell repertoires in COVID-19. Assay: immunoSEQ multiplex PCR; the TCRdb copy retains only in-frame clones and omits some. The sample includes 70,000 to 85,000 clones, around 84% seen only once; the top ten take 20% to 25%. Input material: peripheral blood. These receptor sequences come from a woman over 75 in a cohort sampled during active or convalescent COVID-19.

This rearrangement joins TRBV5-8 to TRBJ1-4; 8 bases align to TRBD1. V was clipped by 3 bases and J by 10 bases; unmatched bases: 11. Germline CDR1 is SGHTS and CDR2 is YDEGEE. The CDR3 consists of 15 residues. CDR3 protein: CASSSRQGRIGKLFF. In DNA form, the CDR3 reads TGTGCCAGCAGCTCCCGACAGGGGAGGATTGGAAAACTGTTTTTT.

The J gene is TRBJ1-2, the V gene TRBV11-3; 11 positions agree with TRBD1. In germline, CDR1 is SGHNT, CDR2 YENEEA. The CDR3 is 16 amino acids. The J segment lost 5 bases and the V segment lost 3 bases, leaving 8 bases of the junction unmatched. CDR3 bases: TGTGCCAGCAGCTTGGGACAGGGGGGCTCTTCTTATGGCTACACCTTC. Amino acid sequence: CASSLGQGGSSYGYTF.

This rearrangement joins TRBV19 to TRBJ1-6, with 8 bases matching TRBD1. With V trimmed by 5 bases and J by 9 bases, 3 bases remained unmatched. CDR3 length: 13 residues. CDR1 and CDR2 (germline): LNHDA, SQIVND (reference sequence). The CDR3 loop is CASSDRGGSPLHF. The CDR3 DNA reads TGTGCCAGTAGTGACAGGGGCGGTTCACCCCTCCACTTT.

The rearrangement uses TRBV2 and TRBJ2-2; D is unresolved. The CDR3 contains 14 residues. Trimming shortened V by 7 bases and J by 4 bases, and 13 bases separated the two germline ends. Germline-derived CDR1 and CDR2 are SNHLY and FYNNEI. The CDR3 protein is CASTERPGTGELFF. CDR3 DNA sequence: TGTGCCAGCACGGAGAGGCCGGGCACCGGGGAGCTGTTTTTT.

The gene calls are TRBV3-1 (or the pseudogene TRBV3-2) and TRBJ1-3; no clear D gene. From germline, CDR1 is LGHDT and CDR2 YNNKEL (reference sequence). Trimming stripped 5 bases from V and 0 bases from J, with 17 bases between. This CDR3 comprises 17 residues. CDR3 bases: TGTGCCAGCAGCGCACGGACTGCCATCCGCTCTGGAAACACCATATATTTT. It yields the protein CASSARTAIRSGNTIYF.

The J gene is TRBJ1-2, the V gene TRBV2; TRBD1 matches 7 bases. From germline, CDR1 is SNHLY and CDR2 FYNNEI. J was trimmed by 8 bases and V by 1 base; bases with no gene match: 10. This CDR3 comprises 15 residues. The CDR3 protein is CASSEGQGDPLGYTF. DNA for the CDR3: TGTGCCAGCAGTGAAGGGCAGGGGGACCCGCTGGGCTACACCTTC. Together with reference TRBV2 and TRBJ1-2, the CDR3 gives the full variable domain: EPEVTQTPSHQVTQMGQEVILRCVPISNHLYFYWYRQILGQKVEFLVSFYNNEISEKSEIFDDQFSVERPDGSNFTLKIRSTKLEDSAMYFCASSEGQGDPLGYTFGSGTRLTVV.

V is TRBV7-3 and J is TRBJ2-1, with a tentative D call TRBD2 (5 bases). V was pared by 5 bases and J by 9 bases, with 14 bases between. Germline assignment: CDR1 SGHTA and CDR2 FQGTGA. The CDR3 length is 13 residues. The CDR3 here is CASSPMTKAEQFF. Here the CDR3 DNA reads TGTGCCAGCAGCCCCATGACTAAAGCTGAGCAGTTCTTC.

The chain couples TRBV5-1 to TRBJ2-1, with 12 bases lining up with TRBD2. Germline values: CDR1 SGHRS, CDR2 YFSETQ. The CDR3 sequence is 17 residues long. V was pared by 0 bases and J by 7 bases, with 8 bases of the junction left unmatched. The CDR3 nucleotides are TGCGCCAGCAGCTTGGCCCCTCTAGCGGGAGGGCGGAATGAGCAGTTCTTC. Translation gives CASSLAPLAGGRNEQFF.

In this sample, this clone turned up once. V gene TRBV5-4 combines with J gene TRBJ2-7; 14 bases align to TRBD2. Trimming at V came to 4 bases and at J to 5 bases, leaving 8 bases not matched to a gene. This CDR3 spans 16 amino acids. Germline V CDR1 and CDR2: SGHNT, YYREEE (reference sequence). The CDR3: CASSPGLAGAVNEQYF. CDR3 bases: TGTGCCAGCAGCCCGGGACTAGCGGGAGCTGTTAACGAGCAGTACTTC.

This chain links TRBV28 with TRBJ2-1, with D perhaps TRBD2 (5 bases). Germline V gene sequence: CDR1 MDHEN, CDR2 SYDVKM. The CDR3 totals 15 residues. The ends were cut back, 8 bases at V and 3 bases at J, with 17 bases in the middle. CDR3 DNA sequence: TGTGCCAGCCCCCCGCCGGGATCCCTCTACAATGAGCAGTTCTTC. Its protein is CASPPPGSLYNEQFF.

This rearrangement joins TRBV7-9 to TRBJ2-3; TRBD2 might be the D (5 bases). Germline V gives CDR1 SEHNR, CDR2 FQNEAQ (reference sequence). This CDR3 contains 13 residues. With 11 bases removed from V and 4 bases from J, the gap between germline ends came to 16 bases. DNA of the CDR3: TGTGCCCCCACTAGGCTTGTGGCAGATACGCAGTATTTT. Protein product: CAPTRLVADTQYF.

V gene TRBV29-1 combines with J gene TRBJ1-2; no firm D call. This CDR3 has 13 amino acids. V lost 0 bases and J lost 4, with 9 bases in between. The germline gives CDR1 SQVTM, CDR2 ANQGSEA. CDR3 in amino acids: CSVEDHNIYGYTF. The CDR3 coding sequence is TGCAGCGTTGAAGATCACAACATCTATGGCTACACCTTC.

This clone came up once. The V and J genes are TRBV5-6 and TRBJ1-1; D may be TRBD1 (5 bases). Germline values: CDR1 SGHDT, CDR2 YYEEEE. There are 15 residues in the CDR3. With 4 bases removed from V and 3 bases from J, the gap between germline ends came to 16 bases. Here the CDR3 DNA reads TGTGCCAGCAGCCCGTGGACATATTCAGACACTGAAGCTTTCTTT. Its protein product is CASSPWTYSDTEAFF.

The chain is built from TRBV7-2 and TRBJ2-2; D gene unclear. Germline V gene lookup returns CDR1 SGHTA and CDR2 FQGNSA. CDR3 size: 13 residues. V gave up 1 base and J gave up 9 bases, with 9 bases separating them. The CDR3 coding sequence is TGTGCCAGCAGCTTAGTGTTAGCTTGGGAGCTGTTTTTT. Amino acids: CASSLVLAWELFF.

The V and J genes are TRBV5-1 and TRBJ2-7, with D perhaps TRBD1 (6 bases). CDR1 and CDR2 from the germline V gene are SGHRS and YFSETQ. CDR3 size: 12 residues. Trimming shortened V by 4 bases and J by 4 bases, and 9 bases separated the two germline ends. The CDR3 region is CASSRDRYEQYF. The CDR3 coding sequence is TGCGCCAGCAGCCGCGACAGGTACGAGCAGTACTTC.

This sequence joins TRBV6-6 and TRBJ1-5, with a tentative D call TRBD1 (5 bases). Germline-derived CDR1 and CDR2 are MNHNY and SVGAGI (reference sequence). Trimming took off 2 bases at V and 0 bases at J, with 11 bases between the two ends. The CDR3 contains 16 residues. This CDR3 reads CASSYPRGDSNQPQHF. The CDR3 DNA follows: TGTGCCAGCAGTTACCCGCGGGGGGATAGCAATCAGCCCCAGCATTTT.

The V call is TRBV5-1, the J call TRBJ2-2; D is unresolved. V was cut by 7 bases and J by 0 bases, with 4 bases left in between. The CDR3 runs to 12 residues. Germline V gene data show CDR1 as SGHRS and CDR2 as YFSETQ. CDR3 sequence reads: CASSSNTGELFF. Written as DNA, the CDR3 is TGCGCCAGCTCCTCGAACACCGGGGAGCTGTTTTTT.

V is TRBV2 and J is TRBJ1-4, with 7 bases identical to TRBD1. V was clipped by 6 bases and J by 2 bases; unmatched bases: 6. CDR3 size: 15 residues. Per the germline V gene, CDR1 is SNHLY and CDR2 is FYNNEI. CDR3 nucleotides: TGTGCCAGCAGCGGCCTACAGGGGACTAATGAAAAACTGTTTTTT. This gives the protein CASSGLQGTNEKLFF. The full variable domain, rest sourced from reference TRBV2 and TRBJ1-4, is EPEVTQTPSHQVTQMGQEVILRCVPISNHLYFYWYRQILGQKVEFLVSFYNNEISEKSEIFDDQFSVERPDGSNFTLKIRSTKLEDSAMYFCASSGLQGTNEKLFFGSGTQLSVL.

This rearrangement joins TRBV4-1 to TRBJ2-5; TRBD1 is a possible D gene (6 bases). This CDR3 has 14 residues. Germline values: CDR1 MGHRA, CDR2 YSYEKL. Trimming stripped 5 bases from V and 5 bases from J, with 15 bases between. CDR3 coding DNA: TGCGCCAGCAGCAAAGCTCAAAGGGGGGAGACCCAGTACTTC. As protein: CASSKAQRGETQYF.

The rearrangement links TRBV10-1 to TRBJ2-5; TRBD1 matches at 7 bases. The CDR3 is 15 amino acids. V was clipped by 2 bases and J by 5 bases; unmatched bases: 8. Germline V gene sequence: CDR1 WNHNN, CDR2 SYGVQD (reference sequence). The CDR3 is CASSETTGFLETQYF. DNA for the CDR3: TGCGCCAGCAGTGAGACGACAGGGTTCTTGGAGACCCAGTACTTC.

The rearrangement links TRBV5-6 to TRBJ2-7; 10 positions agree with TRBD2. This CDR3 spans 15 amino acids. V dropped 0 bases and J dropped 4; count of bases not matched to a gene: 4. The germline V gene has CDR1 SGHDT and CDR2 YYEEEE. This CDR3 is CASSLGSGRAYEQYF. CDR3 nucleotide sequence: TGTGCCAGCAGCTTGGGCAGCGGGAGGGCATACGAGCAGTACTTC. The full variable domain, with the rest looked up from reference TRBV5-6 and TRBJ2-7, is DAGVTQSPTHLIKTRGQQVTLRCSPKSGHDTVSWYQQALGQGPQFIFQYYEEEERQRGNFPDRFSGHQFPNYSSELNVNALLLGDSALYLCASSLGSGRAYEQYFGPGTRLTVT.

CDR3 DNA: TGTGCCAGCAAGACAGGGTCGGACACCGGGGAGCTGTTTTTT. Translating it yields CASKTGSDTGELFF. The rearrangement links TRBV28 to TRBJ2-2, with TRBD1 matching 7 bases. CDR1 MDHEN and CDR2 SYDVKM come from the germline V gene. The CDR3 extends over 14 amino acids. Germline trimming cut 7 bases from V and 3 bases from J; bases unmatched to any gene: 5.

The chain joins TRBV7-9 to TRBJ1-6, with a possible D match to TRBD1 (6 bases). With 5 bases removed from V and 0 bases from J, the gap between germline ends came to 14 bases. The CDR3 totals 17 residues. Per the germline V gene, CDR1 is SEHNR and CDR2 is FQNEAQ (reference sequence). CDR3: CASSRTDPYSYNSPLHF. As DNA, the CDR3 is TGTGCCAGCAGCAGGACAGACCCGTACTCCTATAATTCACCCCTCCACTTT.

This chain connects TRBV18 to TRBJ1-3; 9 nucleotides match TRBD1. CDR3 length: 16 amino acids. V shed 5 bases, J shed 0 bases, and the junction held 5 bases outside the gene matches. CDR1 and CDR2 from the germline V gene are KGHSH and LQKENI. The CDR3 coding sequence is TGTGCCAGCTCAGGACAGGGGCCGTACTCTGGAAACACCATATATTTT. As protein: CASSGQGPYSGNTIYF. Full variable domain (rest looked up from reference TRBV18 and TRBJ1-3): NAGVMQNPRHLVRRRGQEARLRCSPMKGHSHVYWYRQLPEEGLKFMVYLQKENIIDESGMPKERFSAEFPKEGPSILRIQQVVRGDSAAYFCASSGQGPYSGNTIYFGEGSWLTVV.

V is TRBV18 and J is TRBJ1-4, with 8 nucleotides matching TRBD1. V lost 0 bases to trimming and J lost 6 bases; unmatched junction nucleotides: 3. Germline-derived CDR1 and CDR2 are KGHSH and LQKENI. The CDR3 runs to 15 residues. The CDR3 loop is CASSPPPGGYEKLFF. DNA for the CDR3: TGTGCCAGCTCACCACCGCCAGGGGGCTATGAAAAACTGTTTTTT.

V and J are TRBV5-1 and TRBJ2-5; 7 bases align to TRBD2. V shed 3 bases and J 1 base; nucleotides not matched to a gene: 9. Germline CDR1 is SGHRS and CDR2 is YFSETQ. The CDR3 runs to 16 residues. CDR3 bases: TGCGCCAGCAGCTCCGGGGCGGCGGGGGTCCAAGAGACCCAGTACTTC. Translated, it gives CASSSGAAGVQETQYF. Full variable domain (rest looked up from reference TRBV5-1 and TRBJ2-5): KAGVTQTPRYLIKTRGQQVTLSCSPISGHRSVSWYQQTPGQGLQFLFEYFSETQRNKGNFPGRFSGRQFSNSRSEMNVSTLELGDSALYLCASSSGAAGVQETQYFGPGTRLLVL.

V and J are TRBV5-4 and TRBJ2-5, with a tentative D call TRBD1 (6 bases). The V gene lost 1 base and the J gene lost 5 bases, with 12 bases spanning the gap. This CDR3 is built from 14 residues. CDR1 is SGHNT and CDR2 is YYREEE in the germline V gene (reference sequence). In nucleotides, the CDR3 is TGTGCCAGCAGCTTGACAGGGAATAGGGAGACCCAGTACTTC. Residues: CASSLTGNRETQYF.

The chain carries TRBV19 and TRBJ2-3; maybe TRBD1 (5 bases). The CDR3 spans 14 residues. Germline CDR1 reads LNHDA; CDR2 reads SQIVND (reference sequence). The V and J ends lost 5 bases and 10 bases respectively, with 19 bases between them. The CDR3 loop is CASSSHDRSRAQYF. The DNA of the CDR3 is TGTGCCAGTAGTTCCCATGACCGGAGCAGGGCGCAGTATTTT.

The rearrangement uses TRBV11-2 and TRBJ2-7, with D perhaps TRBD2 (6 bases). The germline gives CDR1 SGHAT, CDR2 FQNNGV. This CDR3 region has 14 residues. Trimming removed 5 bases from V and 0 bases from J, with 11 bases in between. The CDR3 bases are TGTGCCAGCAGCCCTAGACTAGACTCCTACGAGCAGTACTTC. This gives the protein CASSPRLDSYEQYF.